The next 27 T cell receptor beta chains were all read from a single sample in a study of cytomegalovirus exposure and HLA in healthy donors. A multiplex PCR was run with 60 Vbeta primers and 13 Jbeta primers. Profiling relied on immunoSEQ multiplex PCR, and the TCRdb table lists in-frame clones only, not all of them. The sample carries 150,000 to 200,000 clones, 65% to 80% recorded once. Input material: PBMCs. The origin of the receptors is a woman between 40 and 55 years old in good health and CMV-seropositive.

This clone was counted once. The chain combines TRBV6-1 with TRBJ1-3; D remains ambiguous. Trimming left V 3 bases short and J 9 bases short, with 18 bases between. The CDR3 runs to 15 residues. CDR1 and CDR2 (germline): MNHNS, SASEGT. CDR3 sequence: CASSDSTPGLGTIYF. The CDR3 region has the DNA TGTGCCAGCAGTGATTCAACGCCGGGATTGGGCACCATATATTTT.

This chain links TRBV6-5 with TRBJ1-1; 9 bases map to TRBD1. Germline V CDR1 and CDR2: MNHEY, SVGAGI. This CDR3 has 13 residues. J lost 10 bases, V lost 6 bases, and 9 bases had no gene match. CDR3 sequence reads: CASRTTGGALAFF. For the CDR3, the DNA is TGTGCCAGCAGAACCACAGGGGGCGCGTTAGCTTTCTTT.

The CDR3 DNA follows: TGTGCCAGTAGTCCACTGACAGGTTGGGGCTCTGGAAACACCATATATTTT. The encoded protein is CASSPLTGWGSGNTIYF. This sequence joins TRBV19 and TRBJ1-3, with a possible D match to TRBD1 (6 bases). Per germline, CDR1 LNHDA and CDR2 SQIVND (reference sequence). The CDR3 sequence is 17 residues long. V gave up 5 bases and J gave up 0 bases, with 17 bases separating them.

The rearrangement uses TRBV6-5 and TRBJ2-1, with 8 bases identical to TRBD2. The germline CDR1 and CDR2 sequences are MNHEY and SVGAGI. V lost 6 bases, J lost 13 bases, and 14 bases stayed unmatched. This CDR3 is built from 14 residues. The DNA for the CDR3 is TGTGCCAGCAGACCTAGCGGGCCGACGCCGCCTCAGTTCTTC. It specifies CASRPSGPTPPQFF.

This CDR3 is CASSEQTGMGEAFF. Here the CDR3 DNA reads TGTGCCAGCTCAGAACAGACAGGGATGGGTGAAGCTTTCTTT. The genes are TRBV18 and TRBJ1-1; 7 bases line up with TRBD1. The J segment lost 7 bases and the V segment lost 5 bases, leaving 10 bases of the junction unmatched. The CDR3 has 14 residues. Per the germline V gene, CDR1 is KGHSH and CDR2 is LQKENI.

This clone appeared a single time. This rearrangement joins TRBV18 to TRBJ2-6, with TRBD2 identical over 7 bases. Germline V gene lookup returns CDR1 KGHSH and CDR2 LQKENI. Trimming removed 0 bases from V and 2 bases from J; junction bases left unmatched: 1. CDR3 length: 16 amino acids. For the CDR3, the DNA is TGTGCCAGCTCACCACCGGGAGGGGCTGGGGCCAACGTCCTGACTTTC. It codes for CASSPPGGAGANVLTF. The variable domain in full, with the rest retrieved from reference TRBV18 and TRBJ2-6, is NAGVMQNPRHLVRRRGQEARLRCSPMKGHSHVYWYRQLPEEGLKFMVYLQKENIIDESGMPKERFSAEFPKEGPSILRIQQVVRGDSAAYFCASSPPGGAGANVLTFGAGSRLTVL.

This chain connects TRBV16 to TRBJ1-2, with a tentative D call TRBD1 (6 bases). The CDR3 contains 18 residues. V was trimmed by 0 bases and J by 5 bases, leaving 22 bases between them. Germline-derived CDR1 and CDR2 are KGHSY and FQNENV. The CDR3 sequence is CASSQSLLPGQSVYGYTF. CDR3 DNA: TGTGCCAGCAGCCAATCACTACTGCCGGGACAAAGTGTATATGGCTACACCTTC.

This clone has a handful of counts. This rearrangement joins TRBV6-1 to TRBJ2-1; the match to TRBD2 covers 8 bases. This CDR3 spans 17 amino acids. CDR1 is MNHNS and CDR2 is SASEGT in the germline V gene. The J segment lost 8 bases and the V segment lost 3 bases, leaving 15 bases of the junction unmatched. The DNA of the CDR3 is TGTGCCAGCAGTGATGGCCTCTACTCGGGGGGGTTCCATGAGCAGTTCTTC. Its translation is CASSDGLYSGGFHEQFF.

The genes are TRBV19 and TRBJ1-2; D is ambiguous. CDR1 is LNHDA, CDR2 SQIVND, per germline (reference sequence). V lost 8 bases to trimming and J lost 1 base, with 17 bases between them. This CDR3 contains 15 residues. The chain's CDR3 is CASLLSGADNYGYTF. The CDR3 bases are TGTGCCAGTCTTCTCTCGGGAGCTGATAACTATGGCTACACCTTC.

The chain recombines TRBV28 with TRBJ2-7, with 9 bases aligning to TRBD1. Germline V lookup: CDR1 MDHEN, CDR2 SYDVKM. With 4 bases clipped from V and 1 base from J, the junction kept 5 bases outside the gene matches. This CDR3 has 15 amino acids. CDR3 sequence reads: CASSSAGTGSYEQYF. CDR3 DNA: TGTGCCAGCAGTTCCGCCGGGACAGGGTCCTACGAGCAGTACTTC. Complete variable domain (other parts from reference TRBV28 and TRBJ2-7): DVKVTQSSRYLVKRTGEKVFLECVQDMDHENMFWYRQDPGLGLRLIYFSYDVKMKEKGDIPEGYSVSREKKERFSLILESASTNQTSMYLCASSSAGTGSYEQYFGPGTRLTVT.

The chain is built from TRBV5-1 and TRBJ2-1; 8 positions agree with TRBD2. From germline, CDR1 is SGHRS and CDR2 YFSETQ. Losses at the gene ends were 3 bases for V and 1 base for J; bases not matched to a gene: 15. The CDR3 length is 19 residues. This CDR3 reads CASSSLSSFSGVSYNEQFF. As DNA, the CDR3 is TGCGCCAGCAGCTCGCTATCCTCCTTTAGCGGGGTTTCCTACAATGAGCAGTTCTTC.

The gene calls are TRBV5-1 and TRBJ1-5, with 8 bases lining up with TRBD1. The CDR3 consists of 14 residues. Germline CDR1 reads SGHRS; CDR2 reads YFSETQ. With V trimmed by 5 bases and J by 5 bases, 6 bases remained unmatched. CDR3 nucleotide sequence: TGCGCCAGCAGTTCCGACAGGGGCGATCAGCCCCAGCATTTT. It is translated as CASSSDRGDQPQHF.

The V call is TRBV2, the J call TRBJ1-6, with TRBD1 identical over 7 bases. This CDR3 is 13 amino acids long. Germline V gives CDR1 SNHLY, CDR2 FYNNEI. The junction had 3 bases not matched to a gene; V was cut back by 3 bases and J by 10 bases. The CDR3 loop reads CASSDRGNSPLHF. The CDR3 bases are TGTGCCAGCAGTGACAGGGGGAACTCACCCCTCCACTTT.

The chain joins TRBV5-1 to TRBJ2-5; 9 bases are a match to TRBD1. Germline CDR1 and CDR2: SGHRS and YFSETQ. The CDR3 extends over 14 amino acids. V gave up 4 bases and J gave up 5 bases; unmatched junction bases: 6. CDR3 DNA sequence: TGCGCCAGCAGCCGGGACAGGGATGGGGAGACCCAGTACTTC. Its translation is CASSRDRDGETQYF.

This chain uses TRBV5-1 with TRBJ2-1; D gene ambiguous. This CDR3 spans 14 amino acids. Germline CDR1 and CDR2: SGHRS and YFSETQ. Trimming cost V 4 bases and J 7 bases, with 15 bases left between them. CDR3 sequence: CASSALVVENEQFF. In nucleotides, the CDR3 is TGCGCCAGCAGCGCCTTGGTGGTTGAGAATGAGCAGTTCTTC.

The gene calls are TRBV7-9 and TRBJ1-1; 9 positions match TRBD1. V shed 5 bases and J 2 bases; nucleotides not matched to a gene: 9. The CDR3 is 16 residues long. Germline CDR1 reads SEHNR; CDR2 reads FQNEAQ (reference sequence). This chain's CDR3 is CASSQYKDRGNTEAFF. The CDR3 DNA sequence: TGTGCCAGCAGCCAATACAAGGACAGGGGAAACACTGAAGCTTTCTTT.

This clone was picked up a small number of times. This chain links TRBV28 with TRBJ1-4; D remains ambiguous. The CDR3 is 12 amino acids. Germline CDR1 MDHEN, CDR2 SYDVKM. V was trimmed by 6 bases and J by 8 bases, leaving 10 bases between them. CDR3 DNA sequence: TGTGCCAGCAGATCAGGTCTCGAAAAACTGTTTTTT. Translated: CASRSGLEKLFF.

The CDR3 DNA is TGCGCCAGCAGCTTGGTAGGGGACTTCTCCTACAATGAGCAGTTCTTC. It is translated as CASSLVGDFSYNEQFF. V and J are TRBV5-1 and TRBJ2-1; perhaps TRBD2 as D (6 bases). Germline CDR1 SGHRS, CDR2 YFSETQ. The CDR3 has 16 residues. V was cut by 0 bases and J by 0 bases, with 10 bases left in between.

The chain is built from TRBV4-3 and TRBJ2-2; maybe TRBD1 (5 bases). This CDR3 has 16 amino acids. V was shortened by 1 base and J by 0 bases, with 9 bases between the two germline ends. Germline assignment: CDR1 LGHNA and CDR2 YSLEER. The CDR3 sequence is CASSQGRVTNTGELFF. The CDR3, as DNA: TGCGCCAGCAGCCAAGGCAGGGTGACGAACACCGGGGAGCTGTTTTTT.

CDR3 nucleotides: TGTGCCAGTTCCGAGAGCGGGAACTACGAGCAGTACTTC. Amino acids: CASSESGNYEQYF. The J gene is TRBJ2-7, the V gene TRBV4-2, with 7 bases that match TRBD2. The CDR3 is 13 amino acids. V shed 9 bases and J 3 bases; nucleotides not matched to a gene: 8. CDR1 is LGHNA and CDR2 is YNFKEQ in the germline V gene.

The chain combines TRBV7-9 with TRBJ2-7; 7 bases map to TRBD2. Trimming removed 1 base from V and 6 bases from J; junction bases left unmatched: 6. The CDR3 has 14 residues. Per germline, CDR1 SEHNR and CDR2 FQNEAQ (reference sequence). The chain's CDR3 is CASSLGGGVAEQYF. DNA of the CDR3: TGTGCCAGCAGCTTAGGTGGGGGGGTTGCCGAGCAGTACTTC.

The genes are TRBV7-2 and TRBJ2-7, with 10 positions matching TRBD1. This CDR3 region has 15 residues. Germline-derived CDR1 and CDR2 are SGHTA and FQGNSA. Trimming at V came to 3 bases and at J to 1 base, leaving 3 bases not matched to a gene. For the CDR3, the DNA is TGTGCCAGCAGCTTGGGACAGGGGTGGTCCTACGAGCAGTACTTC. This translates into CASSLGQGWSYEQYF.

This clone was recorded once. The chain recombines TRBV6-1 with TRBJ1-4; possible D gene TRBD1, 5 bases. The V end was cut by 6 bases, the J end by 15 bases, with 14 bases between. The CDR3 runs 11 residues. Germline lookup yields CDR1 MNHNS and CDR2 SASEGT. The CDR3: CASRGGFVVFF. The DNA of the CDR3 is TGTGCCAGCAGGGGGGGGTTCGTTGTGTTTTTT.

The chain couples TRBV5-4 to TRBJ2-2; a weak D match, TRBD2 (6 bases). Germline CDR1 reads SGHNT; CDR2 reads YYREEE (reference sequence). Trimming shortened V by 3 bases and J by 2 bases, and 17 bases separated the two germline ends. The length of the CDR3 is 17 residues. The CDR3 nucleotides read TGTGCCAGCAGCTCGATGGCCTCGGGGGTTAACACCGGGGAGCTGTTTTTT. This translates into CASSSMASGVNTGELFF.

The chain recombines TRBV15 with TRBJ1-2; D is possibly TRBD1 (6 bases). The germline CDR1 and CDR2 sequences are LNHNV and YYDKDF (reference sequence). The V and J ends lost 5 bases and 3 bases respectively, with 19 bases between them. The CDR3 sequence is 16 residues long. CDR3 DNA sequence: TGTGCCACCAGCGCATTAAGGGGGGGAATAGACTATGGCTACACCTTC. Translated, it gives CATSALRGGIDYGYTF.

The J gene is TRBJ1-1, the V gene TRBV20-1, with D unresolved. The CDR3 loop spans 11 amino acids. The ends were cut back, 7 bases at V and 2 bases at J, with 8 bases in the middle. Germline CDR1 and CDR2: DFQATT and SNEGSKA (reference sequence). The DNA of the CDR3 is TGCAGTGTAGGCGGAAACACTGAAGCTTTCTTT. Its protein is CSVGGNTEAFF.

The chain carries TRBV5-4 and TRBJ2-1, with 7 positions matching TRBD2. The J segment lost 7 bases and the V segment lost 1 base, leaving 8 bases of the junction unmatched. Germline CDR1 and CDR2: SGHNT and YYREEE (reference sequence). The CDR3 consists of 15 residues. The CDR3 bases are TGTGCCAGCAGCTTGTCTGGCGGGAGTAGAAATGAGCAGTTCTTC. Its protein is CASSLSGGSRNEQFF.